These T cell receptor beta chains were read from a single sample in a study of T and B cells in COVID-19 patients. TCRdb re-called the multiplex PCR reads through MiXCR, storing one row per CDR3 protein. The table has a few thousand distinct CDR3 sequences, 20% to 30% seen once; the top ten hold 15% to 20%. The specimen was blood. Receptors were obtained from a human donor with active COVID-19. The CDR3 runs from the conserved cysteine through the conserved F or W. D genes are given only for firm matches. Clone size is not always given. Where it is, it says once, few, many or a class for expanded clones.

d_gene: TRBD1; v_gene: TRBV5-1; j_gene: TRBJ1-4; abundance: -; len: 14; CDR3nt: TGCGCCAGCAGCCGGACAGGAGGGAATGAAAAACTGTTTTTT; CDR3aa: CASSRTGGNEKLFF
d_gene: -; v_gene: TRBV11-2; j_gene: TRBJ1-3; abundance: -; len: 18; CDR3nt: TGTGCCAGCACCTACCTCAGGGGACTCTCCCCGGGGTGGGACACCATATATTTT; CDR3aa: CASTYLRGLSPGWDTIYF
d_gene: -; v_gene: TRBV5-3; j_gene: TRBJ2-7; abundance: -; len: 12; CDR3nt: TGCCCCAGCAGCTTGGATCAGGGCGAGCAGTACTTC; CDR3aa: CPSSLDQGEQYF
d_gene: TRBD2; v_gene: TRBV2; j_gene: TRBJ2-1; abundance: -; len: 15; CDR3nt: TGTGCCAGCAGTGCTCTAGCGGGAGTGCGGAATGAGCAGTTCTTC; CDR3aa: CASSALAGVRNEQFF
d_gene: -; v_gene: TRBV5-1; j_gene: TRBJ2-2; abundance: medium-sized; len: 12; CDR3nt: TGCGCCAGCAGCCTCCAAACTGGGGAGCTGTTTTTT; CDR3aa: CASSLQTGELFF
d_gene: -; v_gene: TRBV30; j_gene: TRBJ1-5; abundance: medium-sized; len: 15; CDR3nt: TGTGCCTGGTCCACCGGGACATCATTCCGCCAGCCCCAGCATTTT; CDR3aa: CAWSTGTSFRQPQHF
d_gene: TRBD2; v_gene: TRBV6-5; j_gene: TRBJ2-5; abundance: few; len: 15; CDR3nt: TGTGCCAGCAGTTACTCAGTCCCCCTTGGGGGGGCCCAGTACTTC; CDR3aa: CASSYSVPLGGAQYF
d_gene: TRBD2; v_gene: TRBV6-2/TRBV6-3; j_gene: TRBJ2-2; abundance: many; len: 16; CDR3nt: TGTGCCAGCATGGCTAGCGGGGGGGCCGGCACCGGGGAGCTGTTTTTT; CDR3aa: CASMASGGAGTGELFF
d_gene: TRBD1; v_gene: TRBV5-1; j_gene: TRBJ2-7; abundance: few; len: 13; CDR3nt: TGCGCCAGCAGCTCGGCCCGGACAGGCGAGCAGTACTTC; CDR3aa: CASSSARTGEQYF
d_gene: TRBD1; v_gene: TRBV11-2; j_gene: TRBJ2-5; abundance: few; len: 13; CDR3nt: TGTGCCAGCAACCTAGACAGGGAAGAGACCCAGTACTTC; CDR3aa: CASNLDREETQYF
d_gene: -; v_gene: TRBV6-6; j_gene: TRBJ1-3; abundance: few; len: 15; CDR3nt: TGTGCCAGCAGCGCGGGCGGCTACTCTGGAAACACCATATATTTT; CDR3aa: CASSAGGYSGNTIYF
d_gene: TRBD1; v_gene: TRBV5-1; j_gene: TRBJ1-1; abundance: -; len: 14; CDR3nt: TGCGCCAGCAAAACGACAGGGGCAGGGGCTGAAGCTTTCTTT; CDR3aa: CASKTTGAGAEAFF
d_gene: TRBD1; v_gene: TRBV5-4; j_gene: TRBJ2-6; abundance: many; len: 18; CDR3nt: TGTGCCAGCAGCTTGGGGGGGACAGGGGGCTCTGGGGCCAACGTCCTGACTTTC; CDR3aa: CASSLGGTGGSGANVLTF
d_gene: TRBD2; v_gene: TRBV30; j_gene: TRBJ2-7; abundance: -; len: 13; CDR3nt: TGTGCCTGGAGTGGGGGGGGGGTGGGCGAGCAGTACTTC; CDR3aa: CAWSGGGVGEQYF
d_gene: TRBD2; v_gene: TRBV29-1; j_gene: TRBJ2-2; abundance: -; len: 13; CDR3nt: TGCAGCGTTGGTAGCGGGGAGTCCGGGGAGCTGTTTTTT; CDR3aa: CSVGSGESGELFF
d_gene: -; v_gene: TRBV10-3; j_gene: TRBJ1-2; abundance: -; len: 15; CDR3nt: TGTGCCATCAGTGAGCGGGGAGGGGCATTGGATGGCTACACCTTC; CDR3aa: CAISERGGALDGYTF
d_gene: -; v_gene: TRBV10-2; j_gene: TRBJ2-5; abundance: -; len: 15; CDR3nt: TGCGCCAGCAGTGAGAATGAACGGGGAAGGGGGACCCAGTACTTC; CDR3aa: CASSENERGRGTQYF
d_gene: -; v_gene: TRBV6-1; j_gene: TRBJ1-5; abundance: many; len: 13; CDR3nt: TGTGCCAGCATTAGGGATGGCAATCAGCCCCAGCATTTT; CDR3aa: CASIRDGNQPQHF
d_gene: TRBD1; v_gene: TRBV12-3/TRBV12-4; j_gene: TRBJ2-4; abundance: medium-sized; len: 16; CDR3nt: TGTGCCAGCGGCGAGATAAGAATCGACAGGGCGGACATTCAGTACTTC; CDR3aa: CASGEIRIDRADIQYF
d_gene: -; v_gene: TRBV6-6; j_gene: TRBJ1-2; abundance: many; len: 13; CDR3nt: TGTGCCAGCAGTGTCGGTCCTATGGATGGCTACACCTTC; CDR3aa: CASSVGPMDGYTF
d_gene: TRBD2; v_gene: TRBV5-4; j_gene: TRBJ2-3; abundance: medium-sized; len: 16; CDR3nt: TGTGCCAGCAGCTTTACTAGCGGGGGATCCACAGATACGCAGTATTTT; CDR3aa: CASSFTSGGSTDTQYF
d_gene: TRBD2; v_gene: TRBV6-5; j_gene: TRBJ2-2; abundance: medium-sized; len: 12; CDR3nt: TGTGCCAGCGGGGGGGACACCGGGGAGCTGTTTTTT; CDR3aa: CASGGDTGELFF
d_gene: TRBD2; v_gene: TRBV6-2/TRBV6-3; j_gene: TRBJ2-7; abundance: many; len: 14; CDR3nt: TGTGCCAGCCGGACTAGCGGGAGTGTCTACGAGCAGTACTTC; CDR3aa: CASRTSGSVYEQYF
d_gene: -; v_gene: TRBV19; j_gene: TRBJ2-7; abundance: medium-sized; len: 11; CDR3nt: TGTGCCAGGTCGCGGCCAAGGGAGCAGTACTTC; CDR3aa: CARSRPREQYF
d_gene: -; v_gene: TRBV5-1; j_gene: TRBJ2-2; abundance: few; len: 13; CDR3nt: TGCGCCAGCAGCAAACAGGAGCGGGGGGAGCTGTTTTTT; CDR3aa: CASSKQERGELFF
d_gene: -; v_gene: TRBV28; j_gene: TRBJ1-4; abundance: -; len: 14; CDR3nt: TGTGCCAGCAGTCAGACAGACTGGGATGAAAAACTGTTTTTT; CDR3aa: CASSQTDWDEKLFF
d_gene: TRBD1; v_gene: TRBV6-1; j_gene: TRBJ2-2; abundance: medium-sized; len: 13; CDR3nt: TGTGCCGGGGACAGGGGGGATACCGGGGAGCTGTTTTTT; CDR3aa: CAGDRGDTGELFF
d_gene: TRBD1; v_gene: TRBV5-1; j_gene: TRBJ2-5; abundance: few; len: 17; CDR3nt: TGCGCCAGCAGCTGGACCCAGTCAGGGGGCGAGGGAGAGACCCAGTACTTC; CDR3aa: CASSWTQSGGEGETQYF
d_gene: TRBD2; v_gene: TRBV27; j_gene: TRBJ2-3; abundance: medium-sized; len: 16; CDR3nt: TGTGCCAGCAGTTCCCTACTAGCGGGCCCCACAGATACGCAGTATTTT; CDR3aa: CASSSLLAGPTDTQYF
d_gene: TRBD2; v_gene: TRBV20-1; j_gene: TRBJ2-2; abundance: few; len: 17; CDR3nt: TGCAGTGCTGGGGGACTAGCGGGAGGGCCGGACACCGGGGAGCTGTTTTTT; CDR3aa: CSAGGLAGGPDTGELFF
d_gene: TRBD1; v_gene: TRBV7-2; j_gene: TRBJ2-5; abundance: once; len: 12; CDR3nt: TGTGCCTCCGTGGCTGGGCAGGGGGCCCAGTACTTC; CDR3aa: CASVAGQGAQYF
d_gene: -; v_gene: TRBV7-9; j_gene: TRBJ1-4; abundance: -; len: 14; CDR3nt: TGTGCCAGCAGCTTACCGGGGGGAAATGAAAAACTGTTTTTT; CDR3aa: CASSLPGGNEKLFF
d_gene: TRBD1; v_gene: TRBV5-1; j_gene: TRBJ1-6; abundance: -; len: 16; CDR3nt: TGCGCCAGCAGATCCCGGACAGGGGCCTCTAATTCACCCCTCCACTTT; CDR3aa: CASRSRTGASNSPLHF
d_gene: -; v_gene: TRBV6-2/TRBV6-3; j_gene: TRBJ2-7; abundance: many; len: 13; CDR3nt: TGTGCCGGCCACCAACAGGGAAACTACGAGCAGTACTTC; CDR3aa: CAGHQQGNYEQYF
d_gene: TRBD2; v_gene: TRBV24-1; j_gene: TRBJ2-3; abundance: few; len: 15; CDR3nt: TGTGCCGCTCAGAGGCAGCGGGGGGCCACAGATACGCAGTATTTT; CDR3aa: CAAQRQRGATDTQYF
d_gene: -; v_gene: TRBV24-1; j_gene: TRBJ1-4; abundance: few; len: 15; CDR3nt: TGTGCCACCAGTGATTTGCCGGGGTTACAGGAAAAACTGTTTTTT; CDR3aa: CATSDLPGLQEKLFF
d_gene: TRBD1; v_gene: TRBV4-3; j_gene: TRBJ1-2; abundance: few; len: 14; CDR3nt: TGCGCCAGCAGCCAATCGGTCACAGGGGTAGGCTACACCTTC; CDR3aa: CASSQSVTGVGYTF
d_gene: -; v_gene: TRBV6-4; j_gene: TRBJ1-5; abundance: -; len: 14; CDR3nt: TGTGCCAGCCAAAAGGTCGGGGGCAATCAGCCCCAGCATTTT; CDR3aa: CASQKVGGNQPQHF
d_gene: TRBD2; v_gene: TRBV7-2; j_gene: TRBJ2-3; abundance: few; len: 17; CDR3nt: TGTGCCAGCAGCTTAGTGATCGGACTAGCGGGGTTAGATACGCAGTATTTT; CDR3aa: CASSLVIGLAGLDTQYF
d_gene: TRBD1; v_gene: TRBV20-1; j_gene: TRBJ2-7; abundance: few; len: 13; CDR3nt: TGCAGCGTTCAGGGACAGGGGGGGCACGAGCAGTACTTC; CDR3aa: CSVQGQGGHEQYF
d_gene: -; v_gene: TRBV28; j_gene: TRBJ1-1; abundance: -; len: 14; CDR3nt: TGTGCCAGCAGTTTGGGCAGGGGAGTCGCTGAAGCTTTCTTT; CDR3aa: CASSLGRGVAEAFF
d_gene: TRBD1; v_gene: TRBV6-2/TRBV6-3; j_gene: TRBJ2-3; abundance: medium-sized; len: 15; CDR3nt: TGTGCCAGCAGGAGGGACAGGGGGGGCACAGATACGCAGTATTTT; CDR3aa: CASRRDRGGTDTQYF
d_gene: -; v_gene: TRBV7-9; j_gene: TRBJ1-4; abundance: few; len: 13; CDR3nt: TGTGCCAGCAGCCCGCGGGGGGCGGAAAAACTGTTTTTT; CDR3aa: CASSPRGAEKLFF
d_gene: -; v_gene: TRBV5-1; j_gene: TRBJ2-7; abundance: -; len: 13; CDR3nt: TGCGCCAGCAGCTTGGGACAGTTCTACGAGCAGTACTTC; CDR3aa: CASSLGQFYEQYF
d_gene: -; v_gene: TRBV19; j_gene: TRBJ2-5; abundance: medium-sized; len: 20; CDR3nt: TGTGCCAGTAGTCTACCCTATCCCCGGTTTTTATGGTGGAGCCAAGAGACCCAGTACTTC; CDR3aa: CASSLPYPRFLWWSQETQYF
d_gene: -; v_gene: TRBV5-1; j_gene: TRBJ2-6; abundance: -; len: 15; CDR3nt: TGCGCCAGCAGCCCTGAGAGTACTGGGGCCAACGTCCTGACTTTC; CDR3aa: CASSPESTGANVLTF
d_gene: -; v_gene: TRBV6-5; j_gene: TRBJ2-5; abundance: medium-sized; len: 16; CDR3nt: TGTGCCAGCACAACATATAAGGTACAGCCCCAAGAGACCCAGTACTTC; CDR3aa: CASTTYKVQPQETQYF
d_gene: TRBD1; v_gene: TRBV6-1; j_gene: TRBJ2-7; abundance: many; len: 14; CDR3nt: TGTGCCAGCAGAACCGACAGGGCCTCCTACGAGCAGTACTTC; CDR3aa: CASRTDRASYEQYF